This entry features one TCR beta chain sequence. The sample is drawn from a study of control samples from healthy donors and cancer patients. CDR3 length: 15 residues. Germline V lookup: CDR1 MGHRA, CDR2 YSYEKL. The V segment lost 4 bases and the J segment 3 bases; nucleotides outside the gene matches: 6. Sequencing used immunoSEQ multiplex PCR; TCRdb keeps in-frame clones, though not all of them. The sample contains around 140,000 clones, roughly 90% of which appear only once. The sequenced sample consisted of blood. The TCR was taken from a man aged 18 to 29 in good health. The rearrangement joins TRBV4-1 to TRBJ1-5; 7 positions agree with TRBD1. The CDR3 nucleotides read TGCGCCAGCAGCCGGGGACAGTCTAACAATCAGCCCCAGCATTTT. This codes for CASSRGQSNNQPQHF.